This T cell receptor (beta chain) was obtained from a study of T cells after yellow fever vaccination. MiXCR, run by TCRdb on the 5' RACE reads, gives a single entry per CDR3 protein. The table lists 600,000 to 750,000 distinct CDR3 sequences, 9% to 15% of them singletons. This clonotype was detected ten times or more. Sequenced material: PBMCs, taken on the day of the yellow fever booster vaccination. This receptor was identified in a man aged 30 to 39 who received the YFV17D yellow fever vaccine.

CDR3 sequence reads: CASSLELAGGNNEQFF. Here the CDR3 DNA reads TGCGCCAGCAGCTTGGAACTAGCGGGAGGAAACAATGAGCAGTTCTTC. The V gene is TRBV5-1, the J gene TRBJ2-1; 12 bases line up with TRBD2. Germline-derived CDR1 and CDR2 are SGHRS and YFSETQ. V gave up 0 bases and J gave up 5 bases; unmatched junction bases: 3. The CDR3 length is 16 residues.